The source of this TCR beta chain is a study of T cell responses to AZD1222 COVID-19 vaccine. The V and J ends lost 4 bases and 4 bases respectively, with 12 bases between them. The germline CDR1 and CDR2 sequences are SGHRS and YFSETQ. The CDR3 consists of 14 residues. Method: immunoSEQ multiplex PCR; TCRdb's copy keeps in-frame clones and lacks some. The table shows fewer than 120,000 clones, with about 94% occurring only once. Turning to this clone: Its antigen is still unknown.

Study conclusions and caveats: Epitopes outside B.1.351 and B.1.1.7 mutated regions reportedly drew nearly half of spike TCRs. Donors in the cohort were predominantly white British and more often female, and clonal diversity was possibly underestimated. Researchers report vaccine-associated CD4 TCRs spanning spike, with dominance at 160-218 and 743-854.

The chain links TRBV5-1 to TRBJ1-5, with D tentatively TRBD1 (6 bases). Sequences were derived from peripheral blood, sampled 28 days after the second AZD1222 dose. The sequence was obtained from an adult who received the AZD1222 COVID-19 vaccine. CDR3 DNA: TGCGCCAGCAGCCCCAGTACAGGGAATCAGCCCCAGCATTTT. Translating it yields CASSPSTGNQPQHF.